This T cell receptor beta chain derives from a study of T cell repertoires in aging, cancer and after chemotherapy. As for the study in general: Millions of TCR reads made up the full dataset. Points from the study as a whole: In each cancer cohort, median generation probability increased across chemotherapy, suggesting thymic output rebounded. These repertoire data do not allow conclusions about immunological memory after chemotherapy.

With respect to this clonotype: Its antigen is unknown.

TCR beta rearrangements were amplified from peripheral blood genomic DNA. This CDR3 spans 13 amino acids. Trimming cost V 2 bases and J 7 bases, with 11 bases left between them. The germline V gene has CDR1 MNHNY and CDR2 SVGAGI (reference sequence). A mixed TRB-A/B primer pool amplified rearranged TRB by multiplex touch-down PCR. TCRdb processed the multiplex PCR reads anew with MiXCR; each CDR3 protein has one entry. This sample has roughly 6,000 distinct CDR3 sequences; 25% to 35% occur once, and the top ten carry around 7%. This receptor was taken from a human donor in good health. Sequencing was done on a sample of blood. The rearrangement links TRBV6-6 to TRBJ1-1; D gene ambiguous. The CDR3 here is CASSYVVGNEAFF. The CDR3 coding sequence is TGTGCCAGCAGTTACGTCGTAGGTAATGAAGCTTTCTTT.